This TCR beta chain was captured by sequencing in a study of radiotherapy plus CTLA-4 blockade in lung cancer. TCRdb's copy holds only in-frame clones and misses some; the assay was immunoSEQ multiplex PCR. The table shows roughly 48,000 clones, with 76% occurring only once. Focal radiation plus CTLA-4 blockade with ipilimumab was given to patients with chemo-refractory metastatic non-small-cell lung cancer. The CDR3 totals 13 residues. Trimming stripped 2 bases from V and 1 base from J, with 6 bases between. The germline V gene has CDR1 SGHRS and CDR2 YFSETQ. The chain is built from TRBV5-1 and TRBJ2-5; the D gene could be TRBD1 or TRBD2 (5 bases each). This clonotype was sampled from a human donor with non-small cell lung cancer who had stable disease on radiotherapy plus ipilimumab. Source: peripheral blood, taken from a patient treated with radiotherapy plus ipilimumab. In nucleotides, the CDR3 is TGCGCCAGCAGCTTTGGGGGCCAAGAGACCCAGTACTTC. Protein: CASSFGGQETQYF.